The 19 T cell receptor beta chains below were found in one sample sequenced in a study of post-analysis software for immune sequencing data. Whole-study findings and limits: TRBV5-6, TRBV5-1 and TRBV20-1 belonged to a set of roughly 5 TRBV segments that were more frequent in patients than controls.

cDNA libraries of TCR beta carried unique molecular identifiers. One entry per CDR3 protein, called by TCRdb with MiXCR from the PCR reads. Of about 460,000 distinct CDR3 sequences listed, around 40% were seen once; the top ten hold about an eighth. Antigens for these TCRs are unknown. Sequencing was carried out using blood. These receptors originate from a girl aged 5-17 years with multiple sclerosis.

CDR3 loop: CASQGAMNTEAFF. Written as DNA, the CDR3 is TGTGCCAGTCAGGGGGCGATGAACACTGAAGCTTTCTTT. This rearrangement joins TRBV6-1 to TRBJ1-1; 8 bases are a match to TRBD1. The CDR3 is made up of 13 amino acids. V was pared by 9 bases and J by 0 bases, with 3 bases of the junction left unmatched. Germline CDR1 MNHNS, CDR2 SASEGT.

V and J are TRBV5-1 and TRBJ1-1; TRBD1 might be the D (5 bases). The germline V gene has CDR1 SGHRS and CDR2 YFSETQ. Trimming removed 4 bases from V and 0 bases from J, with 16 bases in between. This CDR3 region has 16 residues. The CDR3 spells CASSPSRMGVNTEAFF. DNA for the CDR3: TGCGCCAGCAGCCCGAGTAGGATGGGGGTGAACACTGAAGCTTTCTTT.

The V call is TRBV20-1, the J call TRBJ1-1; a weak D match, TRBD1 (6 bases). The CDR3 spans 13 residues. Germline V lookup: CDR1 DFQATT, CDR2 SNEGSKA (reference sequence). V was pared by 1 base and J by 10 bases, with 16 bases between. The CDR3 DNA is TGCAGTGCTAGAGCCCCCGTCGGGGGCGGAGCTTTCTTT. This sequence encodes CSARAPVGGGAFF.

This rearrangement joins TRBV7-3 to TRBJ2-1; 16 bases map to TRBD2. With 4 bases clipped from V and 3 bases from J, the junction kept 9 bases outside the gene matches. The CDR3 is made up of 19 amino acids. Germline assignment: CDR1 SGHTA and CDR2 FQGTGA. This CDR3 is CASSSYGTSGRENYNEQFF. CDR3 in DNA: TGTGCCAGCAGCTCGTACGGGACTAGCGGGAGGGAGAACTACAATGAGCAGTTCTTC.

This clonotype has only a few counts. The gene calls are TRBV4-3 and TRBJ1-2; the D gene is possibly TRBD1 (5 bases). Germline CDR1 LGHNA, CDR2 YSLEER. Trimming pared 0 bases from V and 8 bases from J, leaving 13 bases between. This CDR3 spans 14 amino acids. CDR3 sequence: CASSQDLFREGYTF. CDR3 sequence (DNA): TGCGCCAGCAGCCAAGATTTGTTCAGGGAAGGCTACACCTTC.

The chain recombines TRBV6-1 with TRBJ2-3; D is undetermined. V lost 6 bases, J lost 2 bases, and 9 bases lay in between. The CDR3 length is 13 residues. Germline CDR1 is MNHNS and CDR2 is SASEGT. The DNA of the CDR3 is TGTGCCAGCAGATCGTTAGCCACAGATACGCAGTATTTT. Amino acids: CASRSLATDTQYF.

The rearrangement uses TRBV15 and TRBJ2-7; 12 nucleotides line up with TRBD1. This CDR3 has 16 residues. V lost 2 bases, J lost 4 bases, and 6 bases stayed unmatched. Looked up from germline, CDR1 is LNHNV and CDR2 is YYDKDF (reference sequence). DNA for the CDR3: TGTGCCACCAGCAGAACACCGGGACAGGGGGCTTACGAGCAGTACTTC. Translated: CATSRTPGQGAYEQYF. Full variable domain (rest looked up from reference TRBV15 and TRBJ2-7): DAMVIQNPRYQVTQFGKPVTLSCSQTLNHNVMYWYQQKSSQAPKLLFHYYDKDFNNEADTPDNFQSRRPNTSFCFLDIRSPGLGDTAMYLCATSRTPGQGAYEQYFGPGTRLTVT.

This chain connects TRBV4-3 to TRBJ2-2, with D perhaps TRBD2 (7 bases). The CDR3 runs 16 residues. CDR1 is LGHNA, CDR2 YSLEER, per germline. The V gene lost 2 bases and the J gene lost 6 bases, with 16 bases spanning the gap. The CDR3 region has the DNA TGCGCCAGCAGCCAAAAGAGGGGGGGGGAACCCGGGGAGCTGTTTTTT. This gives the protein CASSQKRGGEPGELFF.

The chain employs TRBV20-1 and TRBJ2-7, with 11 bases fitting TRBD1. The germline CDR1 and CDR2 sequences are DFQATT and SNEGSKA (reference sequence). J was trimmed by 6 bases and V by 6 bases; bases with no gene match: 10. The CDR3 consists of 14 residues. CDR3 protein: CSADPGTGGREQYF. Here the CDR3 DNA reads TGCAGTGCGGACCCCGGGACAGGGGGGCGCGAGCAGTACTTC.

The V call is TRBV6-6, the J call TRBJ2-7; no clear D. The germline V gene encodes CDR1 MNHNY and CDR2 SVGAGI (reference sequence). V lost 2 bases and J 10 bases, leaving 18 bases between the germline ends. The CDR3 totals 14 residues. The CDR3 DNA reads TGTGCCAGCAGTTACCGAACAGTGTACGAGGCCCAGTACTTC. Its translation: CASSYRTVYEAQYF.

In its sample, this clonotype was seen a few times. CDR3 residues: CASSPPNNEQFF. In DNA, the CDR3 is TGTGCCAGCAGTCCCCCAAACAATGAGCAGTTCTTC. The V and J genes are TRBV12-3 or TRBV12-4 and TRBJ2-1; D uncertain. Trimming took off 5 bases at V and 5 bases at J, with 7 bases between the two ends. CDR3 length: 12 residues.

This clonotype came up once. This chain uses TRBV28 with TRBJ1-1, with D uncertain. The CDR3 has 11 amino acids. In germline, CDR1 is MDHEN, CDR2 SYDVKM. The V end was cut by 2 bases, the J end by 11 bases, with 9 bases between. The CDR3 DNA reads as TGTGCCAGCAGTTTAGAATTAGAGGCTTTCTTT. It specifies CASSLELEAFF.

V gene TRBV5-1 combines with J gene TRBJ1-5; D possibly corresponds to TRBD1 (6 bases). V was shortened by 0 bases and J by 2 bases, with 6 bases between the two germline ends. The CDR3 extends over 14 amino acids. CDR1 and CDR2 from the germline V gene are SGHRS and YFSETQ. DNA of the CDR3: TGCGCCAGCAGCTTGGAGGGGGGCAATCAGCCCCAGCATTTT. This translates into CASSLEGGNQPQHF.

This chain joins TRBV7-2 and TRBJ2-7, with D tentatively TRBD2 (6 bases). The V gene's germline CDR1 is SGHTA and CDR2 FQGNSA. V lost 0 bases to trimming and J lost 6 bases, with 12 bases between them. CDR3 length: 14 amino acids. The CDR3 DNA reads as TGTGCCAGCAGCTTAGCGGGAGGAGGCCGCGAGCAGTACTTC. It translates to CASSLAGGGREQYF.

This clonotype was observed a handful of times. The chain is built from TRBV20-1 and TRBJ2-3; D remains ambiguous. Germline V gene sequence: CDR1 DFQATT, CDR2 SNEGSKA (reference sequence). V shed 0 bases and J shed 7 bases, with 5 bases lying between them. The CDR3 totals 11 residues. The CDR3 loop reads CSARETNTQYF. The CDR3 DNA reads TGCAGTGCTAGAGAGACGAATACGCAGTATTTT.

This clonotype was seen more than once but under ten times. The chain couples TRBV3-1 to TRBJ2-7, with D possibly matching TRBD2 (5 bases). The CDR3 totals 13 residues. The germline V and J ends were trimmed by 0 bases and 7 bases, with 10 bases remaining between them. Germline values: CDR1 LGHDT, CDR2 YNNKEL (reference sequence). The CDR3 reads CASSQDLPGEQYF. In nucleotides, the CDR3 is TGTGCCAGCAGCCAAGACCTTCCGGGAGAGCAGTACTTC.

The chain links TRBV5-1 to TRBJ2-4; 7 bases are shared with TRBD1. The J call could be wrong; TRBJ2-7 is a better fit for the DNA end. CDR1 is SGHRS and CDR2 is YFSETQ in the germline V gene. The CDR3 runs 13 residues. CDR3 bases: TGCGCCAGCAGCCCGACAGGGTTCCACGAGCAGTACTTC. This codes for CASSPTGFHEQYF.

The rearrangement uses TRBV2 and TRBJ1-2; tentatively, D is TRBD1 (6 bases). The CDR3 consists of 15 residues. The germline CDR1 and CDR2 sequences are SNHLY and FYNNEI. V lost 2 bases, J lost 3 bases, and 13 bases lay in between. CDR3 sequence reads: CASSEMHRAHYGYTF. CDR3 in DNA: TGTGCCAGCAGTGAAATGCACAGGGCGCACTATGGCTACACCTTC.

The chain joins TRBV20-1 to TRBJ1-5; perhaps TRBD1 as D (5 bases). The germline CDR1 and CDR2 sequences are DFQATT and SNEGSKA (reference sequence). The ends were cut back, 6 bases at V and 0 bases at J, with 15 bases in the middle. The CDR3 runs 15 residues. The CDR3 spells CSAFGGGYSNQPQHF. In nucleotides, the CDR3 is TGCAGTGCCTTCGGGGGAGGTTATAGCAATCAGCCCCAGCATTTT.